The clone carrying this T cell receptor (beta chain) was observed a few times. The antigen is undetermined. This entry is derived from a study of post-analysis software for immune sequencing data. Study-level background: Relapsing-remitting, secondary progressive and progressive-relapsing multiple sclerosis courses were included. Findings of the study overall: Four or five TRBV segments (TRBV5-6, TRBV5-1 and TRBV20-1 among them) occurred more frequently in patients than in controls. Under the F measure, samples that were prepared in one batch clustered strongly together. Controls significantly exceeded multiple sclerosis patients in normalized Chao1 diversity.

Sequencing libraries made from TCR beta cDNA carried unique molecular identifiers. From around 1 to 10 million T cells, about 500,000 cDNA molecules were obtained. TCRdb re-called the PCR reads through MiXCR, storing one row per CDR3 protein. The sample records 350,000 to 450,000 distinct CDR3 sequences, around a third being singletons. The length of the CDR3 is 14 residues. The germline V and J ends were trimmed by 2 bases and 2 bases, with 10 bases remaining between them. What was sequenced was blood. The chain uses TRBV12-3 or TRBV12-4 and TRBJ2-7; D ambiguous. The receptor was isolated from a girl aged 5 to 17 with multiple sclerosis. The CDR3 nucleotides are TGTGCCAGCAGTTTACGGGCAGGACCCTACGAGCAGTACTTC. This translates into CASSLRAGPYEQYF.